Following are 8 T cell receptor beta chains from one sample sequenced in a study of radiation and T cells in renal cell carcinoma. Libraries were prepared by immunoSEQ multiplex PCR; TCRdb keeps only in-frame clonotypes and omits some of them. The sample gives roughly 140,000 clones, about nine tenths of which show up once; 10% to 15% is in the top ten. As for time point: blood 2 weeks post-SBRT. Treatment described: 15 Gy SBRT to primary tumor, nephrectomy 4 weeks later. Sample: blood, taken from a patient whose treatment included radiotherapy and nephrectomy. These TCRs come from a woman in her 50s with renal cell carcinoma.

The chain recombines TRBV6-5 with TRBJ2-2; the match to TRBD2 covers 7 bases. Germline CDR1 and CDR2: MNHEY and SVGAGI. V lost 4 bases, J lost 8 bases, and 4 bases stayed unmatched. The CDR3 is 13 residues long. The CDR3 nucleotides are TGTGCCAGCAGTTTGACTAGCTCGGGGGAGCTGTTTTTT. It specifies CASSLTSSGELFF.

V gene TRBV6-5 combines with J gene TRBJ1-1; D ambiguous. Trimming left V 6 bases short and J 6 bases short, with 17 bases between. The CDR3 runs to 14 residues. The germline V gene has CDR1 MNHEY and CDR2 SVGAGI. This CDR3 is CASSRDWERAEAFF. In DNA form, the CDR3 reads TGTGCCAGCAGCCGAGACTGGGAGCGAGCTGAAGCTTTCTTT.

The chain is built from TRBV7-6 and TRBJ2-1; the match to TRBD2 covers 11 bases. Germline CDR1 is SGHVS and CDR2 is FNYEAQ. J gave up 10 bases and V 1 base, and 9 bases lay outside the gene matches. The CDR3 runs to 16 residues. CDR3 sequence reads: CASSLGGLAESWEQFF. Written as DNA, the CDR3 is TGTGCCAGCAGCTTAGGGGGACTAGCGGAGAGTTGGGAGCAGTTCTTC.

The CDR3 sequence: CASSEAGQTYEQYF. The DNA for the CDR3 is TGTGCCAGCAGTGAAGCTGGACAGACATACGAGCAGTACTTC. This chain connects TRBV6-1 to TRBJ2-7; D may be TRBD1 (6 bases). This CDR3 has 14 residues. V was clipped by 0 bases and J by 4 bases, with 10 bases between them. Germline values: CDR1 MNHNS, CDR2 SASEGT.

The table lists this clone with a few counts. The gene calls are TRBV6-1 and TRBJ1-5, with D hard to call. The V end lost 4 bases, the J end lost 5 bases, and 9 bases lay between the germline ends. The length of the CDR3 is 13 residues. Germline V gene data show CDR1 as MNHNS and CDR2 as SASEGT. The CDR3 nucleotides read TGTGCCAGCAGTGCCAACCCGGATCAGCCCCAGCATTTT. The encoded protein is CASSANPDQPQHF.

The chain has TRBV21-1 and TRBJ1-2; TRBD1 is the table's D call and was not checked against the DNA. TRBV21-1 corresponds to a pseudogene. The CDR3 runs 14 residues. For the CDR3, the DNA is TGTGCCAGCACCATGACTTCTAGGGGCTATGGCTACACCTTC. It encodes CASTMTSRGYGYTF.

This clone was found once. This chain joins TRBV5-1 and TRBJ1-2; D remains ambiguous. Per germline, CDR1 SGHRS and CDR2 YFSETQ. V was clipped by 5 bases and J by 8 bases, with 13 bases between them. The CDR3 covers 12 residues. Written as DNA, the CDR3 is TGCGCCAGCAGACAAGAAACGGGGGGCTACACCTTC. Translated, it gives CASRQETGGYTF.

The gene calls are TRBV2 and TRBJ1-6; 7 bases agree with TRBD1. V gave up 8 bases and J gave up 14 bases; unmatched junction bases: 9. Germline values: CDR1 SNHLY, CDR2 FYNNEI. The CDR3 runs to 12 residues. The CDR3 is CASGDSSETLHF. The CDR3 bases are TGTGCCAGCGGGGACAGTTCCGAAACCCTCCACTTT.